This record looks at one T cell receptor beta chain sequence and its context. Antigen unknown. This CDR3 is built from 15 residues. CDR1 and CDR2 from the germline V gene are SGHNT and YYREEE (reference sequence). J gave up 3 bases and V 2 bases, and 5 bases lay outside the gene matches. This specimen belongs to a study of T cells in localized non-small cell lung cancer. General study points: With higher T cell density in blood came longer overall survival. In uninvolved adjacent lung, T cell clonality reached its highest value, exceeding tumor.

Libraries were prepared by immunoSEQ multiplex PCR; TCRdb keeps only in-frame clonotypes and omits some of them. The data contain about 77,000 clones, 70% to 90% of them seen just once; the ten biggest clones take up 20% to 25%. Sequenced material: peripheral blood, taken before any cancer treatment. The rearrangement links TRBV5-4 to TRBJ1-2; 9 bases agree with TRBD1. This receptor was obtained from a woman aged 35-75 years with stage I squamous cell lung carcinoma. In DNA form, the CDR3 reads TGTGCCAGCAGCTTTCCACAGGGGGCGGACTATGGCTACACCTTC. The encoded protein is CASSFPQGADYGYTF.